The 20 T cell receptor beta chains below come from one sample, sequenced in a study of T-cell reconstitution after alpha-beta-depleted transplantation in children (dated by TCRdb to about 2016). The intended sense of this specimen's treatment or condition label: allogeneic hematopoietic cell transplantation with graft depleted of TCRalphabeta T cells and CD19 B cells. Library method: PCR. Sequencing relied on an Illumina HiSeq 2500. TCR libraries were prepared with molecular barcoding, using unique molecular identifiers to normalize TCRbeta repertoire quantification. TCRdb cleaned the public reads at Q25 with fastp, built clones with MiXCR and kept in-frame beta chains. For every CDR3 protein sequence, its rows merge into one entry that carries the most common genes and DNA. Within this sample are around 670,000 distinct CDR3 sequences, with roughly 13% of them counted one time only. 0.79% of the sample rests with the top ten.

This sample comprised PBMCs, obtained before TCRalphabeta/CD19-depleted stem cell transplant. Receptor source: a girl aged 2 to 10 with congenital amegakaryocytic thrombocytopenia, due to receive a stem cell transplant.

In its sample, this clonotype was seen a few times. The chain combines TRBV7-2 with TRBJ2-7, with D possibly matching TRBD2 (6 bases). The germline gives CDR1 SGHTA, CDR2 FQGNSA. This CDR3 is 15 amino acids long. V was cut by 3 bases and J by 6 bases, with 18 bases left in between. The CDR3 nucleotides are TGTGCCAGCAGCTTCTCCGGCGGGGTTGTGGCCGAGCAGTACTTC. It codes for CASSFSGGVVAEQYF.

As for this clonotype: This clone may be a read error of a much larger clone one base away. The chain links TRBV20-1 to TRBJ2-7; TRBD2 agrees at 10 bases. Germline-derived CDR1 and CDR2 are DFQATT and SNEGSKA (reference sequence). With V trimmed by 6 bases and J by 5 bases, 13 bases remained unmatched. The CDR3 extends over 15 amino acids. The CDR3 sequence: CSATLSSGGSHEQYF. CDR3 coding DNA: TGCAGTGCGACCCTCTCTAGCGGGGGATCCCACGAGCAGTACTTC.

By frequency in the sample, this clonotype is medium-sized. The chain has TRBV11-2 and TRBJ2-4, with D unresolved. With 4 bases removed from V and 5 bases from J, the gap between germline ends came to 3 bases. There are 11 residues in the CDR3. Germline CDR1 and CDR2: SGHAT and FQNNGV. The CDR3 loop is CASSSQNIQYF. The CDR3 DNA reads TGTGCCAGCAGCTCCCAAAACATTCAGTACTTC.

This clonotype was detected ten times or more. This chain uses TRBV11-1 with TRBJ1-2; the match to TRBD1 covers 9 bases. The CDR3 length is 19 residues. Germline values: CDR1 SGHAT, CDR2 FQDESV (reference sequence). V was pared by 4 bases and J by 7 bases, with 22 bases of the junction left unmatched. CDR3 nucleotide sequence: TGTGCCAGCAGCTCAACCCAGGACAGGGGACCCATATTCGGTATTGGCTACACCTTC. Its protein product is CASSSTQDRGPIFGIGYTF.

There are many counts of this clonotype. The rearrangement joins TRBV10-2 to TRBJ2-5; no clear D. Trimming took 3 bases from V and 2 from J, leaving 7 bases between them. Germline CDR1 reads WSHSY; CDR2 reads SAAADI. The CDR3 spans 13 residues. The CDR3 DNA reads TGCGCCAGCAGTGATTGGAAGCAAGAGACCCAGTACTTC. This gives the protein CASSDWKQETQYF.

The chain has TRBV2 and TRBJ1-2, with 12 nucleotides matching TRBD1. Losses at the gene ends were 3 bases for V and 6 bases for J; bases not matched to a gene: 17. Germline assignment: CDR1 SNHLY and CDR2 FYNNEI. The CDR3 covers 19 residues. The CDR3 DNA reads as TGTGCCAGCAGTGATATTACTTTAACCGGGACAGGGGGCGCGAATGGCTACACCTTC. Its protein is CASSDITLTGTGGANGYTF. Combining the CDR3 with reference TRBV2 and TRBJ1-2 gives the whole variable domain EPEVTQTPSHQVTQMGQEVILRCVPISNHLYFYWYRQILGQKVEFLVSFYNNEISEKSEIFDDQFSVERPDGSNFTLKIRSTKLEDSAMYFCASSDITLTGTGGANGYTFGSGTRLTVV.

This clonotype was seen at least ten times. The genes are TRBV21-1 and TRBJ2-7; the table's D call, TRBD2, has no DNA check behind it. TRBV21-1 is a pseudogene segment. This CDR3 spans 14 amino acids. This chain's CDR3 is CASICGSSPYEQYF. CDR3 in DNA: TGTGCCAGCATTTGTGGGAGCTCCCCCTACGAGCAGTACTTC.

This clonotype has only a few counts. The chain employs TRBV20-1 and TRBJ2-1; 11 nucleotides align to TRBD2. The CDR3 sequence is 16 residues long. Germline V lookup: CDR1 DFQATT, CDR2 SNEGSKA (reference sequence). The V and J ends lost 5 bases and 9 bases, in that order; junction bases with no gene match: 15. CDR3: CSAAGGGLAVFGEQFF. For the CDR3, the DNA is TGCAGTGCTGCGGGCGGGGGACTAGCGGTTTTTGGTGAGCAGTTCTTC.

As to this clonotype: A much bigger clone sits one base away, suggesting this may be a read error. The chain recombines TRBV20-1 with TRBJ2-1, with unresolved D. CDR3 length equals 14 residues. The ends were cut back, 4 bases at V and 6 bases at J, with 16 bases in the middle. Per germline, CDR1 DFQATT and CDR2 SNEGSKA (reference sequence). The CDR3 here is CSAIDLLVINEQFF. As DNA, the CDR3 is TGCAGTGCTATAGATCTGCTCGTAATCAATGAGCAGTTCTTC.

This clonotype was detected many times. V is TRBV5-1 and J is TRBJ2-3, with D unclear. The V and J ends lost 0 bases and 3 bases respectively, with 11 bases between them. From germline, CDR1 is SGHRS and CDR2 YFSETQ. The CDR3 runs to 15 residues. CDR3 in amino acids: CASSLGSARTDTQYF. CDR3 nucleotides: TGCGCCAGCAGCTTGGGATCGGCTAGAACAGATACGCAGTATTTT.

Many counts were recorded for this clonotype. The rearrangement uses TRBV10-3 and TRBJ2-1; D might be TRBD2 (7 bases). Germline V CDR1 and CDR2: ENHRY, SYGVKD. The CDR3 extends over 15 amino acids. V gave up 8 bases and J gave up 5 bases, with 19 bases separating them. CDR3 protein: CAIGSGAAGNNEQFF. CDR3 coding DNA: TGTGCCATCGGGTCGGGGGCAGCGGGAAACAATGAGCAGTTCTTC.

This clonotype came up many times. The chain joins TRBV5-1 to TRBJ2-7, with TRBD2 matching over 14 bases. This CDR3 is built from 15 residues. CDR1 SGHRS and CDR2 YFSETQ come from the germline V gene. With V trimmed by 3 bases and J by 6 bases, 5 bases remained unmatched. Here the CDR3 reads CASSWGLAGASEQYF. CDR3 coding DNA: TGCGCCAGCAGCTGGGGACTAGCGGGAGCTTCCGAGCAGTACTTC.

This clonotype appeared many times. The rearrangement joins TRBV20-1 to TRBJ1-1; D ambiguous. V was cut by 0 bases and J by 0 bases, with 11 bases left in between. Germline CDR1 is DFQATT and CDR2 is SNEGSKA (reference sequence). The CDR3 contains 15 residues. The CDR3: CSARDSRNMNTEAFF. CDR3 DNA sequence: TGCAGTGCTAGAGATAGCAGAAACATGAACACTGAAGCTTTCTTT.

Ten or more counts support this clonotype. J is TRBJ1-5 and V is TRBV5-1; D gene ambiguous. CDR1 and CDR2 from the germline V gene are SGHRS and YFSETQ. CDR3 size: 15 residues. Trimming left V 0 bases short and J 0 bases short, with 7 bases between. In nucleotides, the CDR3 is TGCGCCAGCAGCTTGGCCAACTATAGCAATCAGCCCCAGCATTTT. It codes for CASSLANYSNQPQHF.

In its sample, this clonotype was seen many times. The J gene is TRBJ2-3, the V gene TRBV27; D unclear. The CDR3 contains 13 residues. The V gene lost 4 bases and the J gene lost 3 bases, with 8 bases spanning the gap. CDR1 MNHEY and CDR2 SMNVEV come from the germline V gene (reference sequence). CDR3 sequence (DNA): TGTGCCAGCAGTTACCTGGGGACAGATACGCAGTATTTT. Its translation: CASSYLGTDTQYF.

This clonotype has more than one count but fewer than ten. In DNA, the CDR3 is TGTGCCAGCACCAACCTCCAAGGCCGCAATTCACCCCTCCACTTT. Amino acids: CASTNLQGRNSPLHF. The V call is TRBV7-8, the J call TRBJ1-6; D ambiguous. CDR3 length equals 15 residues. Trimming pared 7 bases from V and 7 bases from J, leaving 17 bases between. Germline CDR1 reads SGHVS; CDR2 reads FQNEAQ.

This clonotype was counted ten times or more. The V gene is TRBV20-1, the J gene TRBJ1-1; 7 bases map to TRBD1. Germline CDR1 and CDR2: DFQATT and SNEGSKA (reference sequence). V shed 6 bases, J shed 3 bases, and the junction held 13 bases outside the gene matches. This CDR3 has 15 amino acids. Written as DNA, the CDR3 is TGCAGTGCCATCCCGGGACAGTTCGATTACACTGAAGCTTTCTTT. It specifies CSAIPGQFDYTEAFF.

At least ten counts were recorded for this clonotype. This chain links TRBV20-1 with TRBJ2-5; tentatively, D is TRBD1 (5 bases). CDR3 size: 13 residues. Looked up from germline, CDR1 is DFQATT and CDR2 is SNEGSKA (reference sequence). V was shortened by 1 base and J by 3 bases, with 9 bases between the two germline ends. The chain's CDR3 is CSARAAGKETQYF. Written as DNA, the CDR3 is TGCAGTGCTAGAGCGGCAGGGAAAGAGACCCAGTACTTC.

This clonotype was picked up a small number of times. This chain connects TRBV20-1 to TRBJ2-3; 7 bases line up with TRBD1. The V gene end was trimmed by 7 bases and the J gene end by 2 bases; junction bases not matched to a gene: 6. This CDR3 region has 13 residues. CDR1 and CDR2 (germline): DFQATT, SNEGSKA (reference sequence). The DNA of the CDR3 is TGCAGTGAAACGACAGGGACCACAGATACGCAGTATTTT. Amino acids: CSETTGTTDTQYF.

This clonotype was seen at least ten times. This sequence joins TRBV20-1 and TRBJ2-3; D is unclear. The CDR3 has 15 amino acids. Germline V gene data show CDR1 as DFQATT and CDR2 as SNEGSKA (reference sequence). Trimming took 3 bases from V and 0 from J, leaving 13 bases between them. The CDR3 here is CSARRSKRSTDTQYF. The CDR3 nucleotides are TGCAGTGCTAGGCGGTCAAAGCGAAGCACAGATACGCAGTATTTT.